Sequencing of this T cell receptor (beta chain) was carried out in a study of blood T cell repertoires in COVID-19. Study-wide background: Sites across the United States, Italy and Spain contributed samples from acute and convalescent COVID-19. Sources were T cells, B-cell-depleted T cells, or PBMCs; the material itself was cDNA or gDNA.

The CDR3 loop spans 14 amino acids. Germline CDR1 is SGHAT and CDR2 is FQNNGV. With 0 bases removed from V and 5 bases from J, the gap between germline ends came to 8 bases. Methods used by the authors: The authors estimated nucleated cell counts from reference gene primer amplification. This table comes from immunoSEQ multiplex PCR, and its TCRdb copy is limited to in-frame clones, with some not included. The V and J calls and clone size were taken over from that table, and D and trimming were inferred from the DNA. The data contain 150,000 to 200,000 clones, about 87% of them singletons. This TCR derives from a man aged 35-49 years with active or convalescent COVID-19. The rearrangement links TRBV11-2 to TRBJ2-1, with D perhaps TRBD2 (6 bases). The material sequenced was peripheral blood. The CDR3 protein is CASSLDRGDNEQFF. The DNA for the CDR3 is TGTGCCAGCAGCTTAGATCGCGGGGACAATGAGCAGTTCTTC.